This TCR beta chain comes out of a study of breast tumors, draining lymph nodes, adjacent tissues. This clonotype appeared many times. Axillary draining lymph nodes of breast cancer patients supplied the node samples. TCRdb independently ran MiXCR on the multiplex PCR reads; one entry per CDR3 protein. The sample contains some 150,000 distinct CDR3 sequences, roughly 35% of which appear only once. Trimming removed 2 bases from V and 0 bases from J, with 4 bases in between. From germline, CDR1 is ENHRY and CDR2 SYGVKD. CDR3 length: 14 amino acids. The chain links TRBV10-3 to TRBJ2-2; D not certain. The origin of this receptor is a female donor with breast cancer. Some clones in this sample may be carry-over from other donors' samples. Sequencing was carried out using axillary lymph node tissue. This CDR3 is CAISEATNTGELFF. CDR3 in DNA: TGTGCCATCAGTGAGGCCACGAACACCGGGGAGCTGTTTTTT.